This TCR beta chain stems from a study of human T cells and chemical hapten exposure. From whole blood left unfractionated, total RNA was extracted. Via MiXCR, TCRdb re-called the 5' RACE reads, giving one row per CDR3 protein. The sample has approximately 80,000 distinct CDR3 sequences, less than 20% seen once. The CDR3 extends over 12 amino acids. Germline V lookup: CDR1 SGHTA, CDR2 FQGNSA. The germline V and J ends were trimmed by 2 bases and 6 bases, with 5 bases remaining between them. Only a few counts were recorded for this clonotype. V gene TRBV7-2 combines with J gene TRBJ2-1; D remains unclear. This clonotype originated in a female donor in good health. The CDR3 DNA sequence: TGTGCCAGCAGCTTAAACCTCAATGAGCAGTTCTTC. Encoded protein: CASSLNLNEQFF. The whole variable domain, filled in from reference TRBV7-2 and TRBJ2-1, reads GAGVSQSPSNKVTEKGKDVELRCDPISGHTALYWYRQSLGQGLEFLIYFQGNSAPDKSGLPSDRFSAERTGGSVSTLTIQRTQQEDSAVYLCASSLNLNEQFFGPGTRLTVL.